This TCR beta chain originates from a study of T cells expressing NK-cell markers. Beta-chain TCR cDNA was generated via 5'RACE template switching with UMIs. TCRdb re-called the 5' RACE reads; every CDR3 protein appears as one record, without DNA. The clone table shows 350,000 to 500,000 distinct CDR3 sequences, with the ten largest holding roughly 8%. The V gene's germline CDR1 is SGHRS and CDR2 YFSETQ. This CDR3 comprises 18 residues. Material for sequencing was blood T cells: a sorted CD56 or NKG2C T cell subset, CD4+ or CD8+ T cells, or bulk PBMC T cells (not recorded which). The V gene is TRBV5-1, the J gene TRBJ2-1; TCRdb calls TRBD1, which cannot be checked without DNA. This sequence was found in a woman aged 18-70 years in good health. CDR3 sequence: CASSWGYRGRNIGNEQFF.